These T cell receptor beta chains were read from a single sample in a study of T cells in Graves' hyperthyroidism and ophthalmopathy. TCRdb analysed the multiplex PCR reads with MiXCR anew, one entry per CDR3 protein. The table has under 400,000 distinct CDR3 sequences, 15% to 18% seen once. Specimen: blood. Receptor source: a woman aged 18-35 years with Graves' hyperthyroidism that later progressed to Graves' ophthalmopathy. CDR3s include the opening cysteine and the closing phenylalanine or tryptophan. Fields, in order: V gene, clone size, J gene, D gene, CDR3 protein, CDR3 DNA. A D gene is named only where the DNA matches it firmly. The size entry is marked missing in some rows and otherwise reads once, few, many or a size class.

v_gene: TRBV7-9; abundance: many; j_gene: TRBJ2-3; d_gene: -; CDR3aa: CASSLGSFTTDTQYF; CDR3nt: TGTGCCAGCAGCTTAGGTTCGTTTACCACAGATACGCAGTATTTT
v_gene: TRBV15; abundance: few; j_gene: TRBJ2-1; d_gene: TRBD1; CDR3aa: CATSREDRGNEQFF; CDR3nt: TGTGCCACCAGCAGAGAGGACAGGGGCAATGAGCAGTTCTTC
v_gene: TRBV10-3; abundance: -; j_gene: TRBJ1-6; d_gene: -; CDR3aa: CAISRQDNSPLHF; CDR3nt: TGTGCCATCAGTCGACAGGACAATTCACCCCTCCACTTT
v_gene: TRBV24-1; abundance: few; j_gene: TRBJ2-7; d_gene: TRBD2; CDR3aa: CATSDSGQRGRYEQYF; CDR3nt: TGTGCCACCAGTGACTCAGGACAGCGGGGGAGGTACGAGCAGTACTTC
v_gene: TRBV14; abundance: few; j_gene: TRBJ1-1; d_gene: -; CDR3aa: CASSPAGIGNTEAFF; CDR3nt: TGTGCCAGCAGTCCCGCGGGAATCGGGAACACTGAAGCTTTCTTT
v_gene: TRBV6-2/TRBV6-3; abundance: -; j_gene: TRBJ1-5; d_gene: TRBD1; CDR3aa: CASSYSTGGNQPQHF; CDR3nt: TGTGCCAGCAGTTACTCGACAGGGGGGAATCAGCCCCAGCATTTT
v_gene: TRBV10-3; abundance: -; j_gene: TRBJ2-1; d_gene: -; CDR3aa: CAISATGTQRHNEQSF; CDR3nt: TGTGCCATCAGTGCCACAGGGACCCAAAGGCACAATGAGCAGTCCTTC
v_gene: TRBV15; abundance: -; j_gene: TRBJ1-3; d_gene: -; CDR3aa: CATSRDISGNTIYF; CDR3nt: TGTGCCACCAGCCGGGACATCTCTGGAAACACCATATATTTT
v_gene: TRBV7-2; abundance: -; j_gene: TRBJ1-5; d_gene: -; CDR3aa: CASPRGGAPRFSNQPQHF; CDR3nt: TGTGCCAGTCCGAGGGGGGGCGCTCCGCGCTTCAGCAATCAGCCCCAGCATTTT
v_gene: TRBV7-9; abundance: few; j_gene: TRBJ2-6; d_gene: TRBD2; CDR3aa: CASSLKGTSGSAGANVLTF; CDR3nt: TGTGCCAGCAGCTTAAAGGGGACTAGCGGGAGTGCTGGGGCCAACGTCCTGACTTTC
v_gene: TRBV6-2/TRBV6-3; abundance: many; j_gene: TRBJ1-2; d_gene: -; CDR3aa: CASSYGFQGGGYTF; CDR3nt: TGTGCCAGCAGTTACGGGTTCCAGGGAGGAGGCTACACCTTC
v_gene: TRBV27; abundance: -; j_gene: TRBJ2-7; d_gene: -; CDR3aa: CASKPGPPSGEQYF; CDR3nt: TGTGCCAGCAAACCGGGACCCCCCTCGGGGGAGCAGTACTTC
v_gene: TRBV28; abundance: few; j_gene: TRBJ1-3; d_gene: -; CDR3aa: CASSRDYVAGNTIYF; CDR3nt: TGTGCCAGCAGCCGTGACTATGTAGCTGGAAACACCATATATTTT
v_gene: TRBV20-1; abundance: many; j_gene: TRBJ1-4; d_gene: -; CDR3aa: CSAPRQDNEKLFF; CDR3nt: TGCAGTGCCCCTAGACAGGACAATGAAAAACTGTTTTTT
v_gene: TRBV5-1; abundance: -; j_gene: TRBJ1-6; d_gene: TRBD1; CDR3aa: CASSPGTDRHSPLHF; CDR3nt: TGCGCCAGCAGCCCCGGGACAGATCGGCATTCACCCCTCCACTTT
v_gene: TRBV5-1; abundance: many; j_gene: TRBJ2-7; d_gene: TRBD2; CDR3aa: CASSLGAGVDLYEQYF; CDR3nt: TGCGCCAGCAGCTTGGGGGCGGGAGTAGATCTCTACGAGCAGTACTTC
v_gene: TRBV28; abundance: many; j_gene: TRBJ2-7; d_gene: -; CDR3aa: CASSFLSPYEQYF; CDR3nt: TGTGCCAGCAGTTTCCTGTCGCCCTACGAGCAGTACTTC
v_gene: TRBV6-1; abundance: -; j_gene: TRBJ2-3; d_gene: -; CDR3aa: CASSEANGGGADTQYF; CDR3nt: TGTGCCAGCAGTGAAGCGAATGGAGGGGGCGCAGATACGCAGTATTTT
v_gene: TRBV6-1; abundance: -; j_gene: TRBJ2-2; d_gene: TRBD2; CDR3aa: CASRAPTSGRGTGELFF; CDR3nt: TGTGCCAGCAGAGCCCCCACTAGCGGGAGAGGTACCGGGGAGCTGTTTTTT
v_gene: TRBV7-9; abundance: -; j_gene: TRBJ2-1; d_gene: -; CDR3aa: CASISRESSYNEQFF; CDR3nt: TGTGCCAGCATCTCTAGGGAGAGCTCCTACAATGAGCAGTTCTTC
v_gene: TRBV6-4; abundance: few; j_gene: TRBJ1-2; d_gene: -; CDR3aa: CASSQGPVGGYTF; CDR3nt: TGTGCCAGCAGTCAGGGCCCGGTGGGCGGCTACACCTTC
v_gene: TRBV28; abundance: many; j_gene: TRBJ2-7; d_gene: TRBD1; CDR3aa: CASRPGQESGEQYF; CDR3nt: TGTGCCAGCAGACCGGGACAGGAGTCGGGGGAGCAGTACTTC
v_gene: TRBV9; abundance: few; j_gene: TRBJ2-3; d_gene: -; CDR3aa: CASSVSTRASTDTQYF; CDR3nt: TGTGCCAGCAGCGTATCGACTAGAGCTAGCACAGATACGCAGTATTTT
v_gene: TRBV20-1; abundance: many; j_gene: TRBJ2-1; d_gene: TRBD2; CDR3aa: CSARGGGSIYNEQFF; CDR3nt: TGCAGTGCTAGAGGTGGCGGGAGCATATACAATGAGCAGTTCTTC
v_gene: TRBV6-6; abundance: many; j_gene: TRBJ2-3; d_gene: TRBD2; CDR3aa: CASSYSRVAGLTDTQYF; CDR3nt: TGTGCCAGCAGTTACTCGCGGGTAGCGGGCCTCACAGATACGCAGTATTTT
v_gene: TRBV7-2; abundance: many; j_gene: TRBJ1-4; d_gene: -; CDR3aa: CASSARPNNNEKLFF; CDR3nt: TGTGCCAGCAGCGCCCGACCGAACAATAATGAAAAACTGTTTTTT
v_gene: TRBV28; abundance: many; j_gene: TRBJ1-1; d_gene: TRBD1; CDR3aa: CASRVQGAGTEAFF; CDR3nt: TGTGCCAGCAGAGTACAGGGGGCGGGCACTGAAGCTTTCTTT
v_gene: TRBV4-2; abundance: few; j_gene: TRBJ1-2; d_gene: -; CDR3aa: CASSQIDINYGYTF; CDR3nt: TGTGCCAGCAGCCAAATTGACATTAACTATGGCTACACCTTC
v_gene: TRBV6-1; abundance: many; j_gene: TRBJ2-3; d_gene: -; CDR3aa: CALGRQASTDTQYF; CDR3nt: TGCGCGCTGGGCCGACAGGCTAGCACAGATACGCAGTATTTT
v_gene: TRBV12-3/TRBV12-4; abundance: many; j_gene: TRBJ2-7; d_gene: TRBD1; CDR3aa: CASSRTGTGAYEQYF; CDR3nt: TGTGCCAGCAGCCGGACCGGGACAGGGGCCTACGAGCAGTACTTC
v_gene: TRBV28; abundance: -; j_gene: TRBJ1-6; d_gene: -; CDR3aa: CVAGRIGSPLHF; CDR3nt: TGCGTGGCGGGACGGATTGGCTCACCCCTCCACTTT
v_gene: TRBV4-1; abundance: -; j_gene: TRBJ2-2; d_gene: -; CDR3aa: CASSQALTGELFF; CDR3nt: TGCGCCAGCAGCCAAGCTCTCACCGGGGAGCTGTTTTTT
v_gene: TRBV27; abundance: -; j_gene: TRBJ2-5; d_gene: -; CDR3aa: CASSYDKGGETQYF; CDR3nt: TGTGCCAGCAGTTACGACAAGGGTGGAGAGACCCAGTACTTC
v_gene: TRBV6-1; abundance: -; j_gene: TRBJ1-1; d_gene: -; CDR3aa: CASSEVIGGHTEAFF; CDR3nt: TGTGCCAGCAGTGAAGTTATAGGGGGGCACACTGAAGCTTTCTTT
v_gene: TRBV4-1; abundance: -; j_gene: TRBJ2-1; d_gene: TRBD1; CDR3aa: CASSRKGALEQFF; CDR3nt: TGCGCCAGCAGCCGGAAGGGGGCTCTTGAGCAGTTCTTC
v_gene: TRBV27; abundance: -; j_gene: TRBJ1-2; d_gene: -; CDR3aa: CASSSAGHLGYTF; CDR3nt: TGTGCCAGCAGTTCGGCAGGTCATTTGGGCTACACCTTC
v_gene: TRBV5-5; abundance: many; j_gene: TRBJ2-2; d_gene: TRBD1; CDR3aa: CASSSGGTGHRELFF; CDR3nt: TGTGCCAGCAGCTCGGGTGGGACAGGACACCGGGAGCTGTTTTTT
v_gene: TRBV2; abundance: many; j_gene: TRBJ2-1; d_gene: -; CDR3aa: CASGRDRTQFF; CDR3nt: TGTGCCAGCGGGAGGGACAGGACTCAGTTCTTC
v_gene: TRBV4-1; abundance: -; j_gene: TRBJ2-1; d_gene: -; CDR3aa: CASSREGSTVSYNEQFF; CDR3nt: TGCGCCAGCAGCCGCGAGGGGAGTACTGTTTCCTACAATGAGCAGTTCTTC
v_gene: TRBV11-2; abundance: many; j_gene: TRBJ1-1; d_gene: -; CDR3aa: CASSLDQGREAFF; CDR3nt: TGTGCCAGCAGCTTAGATCAGGGACGAGAAGCTTTCTTT
v_gene: TRBV19; abundance: -; j_gene: TRBJ1-1; d_gene: -; CDR3aa: CATRDPLGMNTEAFF; CDR3nt: TGTGCCACCCGGGACCCCCTGGGGATGAACACTGAAGCTTTCTTT
v_gene: TRBV7-2; abundance: -; j_gene: TRBJ1-1; d_gene: -; CDR3aa: CASSFAGKWTEAFF; CDR3nt: TGTGCCAGCAGCTTCGCTGGGAAGTGGACTGAAGCTTTCTTT
v_gene: TRBV27; abundance: many; j_gene: TRBJ2-3; d_gene: -; CDR3aa: CASRRQGTDTQYF; CDR3nt: TGTGCCAGCAGACGACAGGGCACAGATACGCAGTATTTT
v_gene: TRBV20-1; abundance: -; j_gene: TRBJ2-1; d_gene: TRBD2; CDR3aa: CSAITSGGYNEQFF; CDR3nt: TGCAGTGCTATTACTAGCGGGGGCTACAATGAGCAGTTCTTC
v_gene: TRBV9; abundance: -; j_gene: TRBJ2-2; d_gene: TRBD2; CDR3aa: CASSPTAGGPGTGELFF; CDR3nt: TGTGCCAGCAGCCCTACTGCGGGAGGGCCTGGTACCGGGGAGCTGTTTTTT
v_gene: TRBV18; abundance: few; j_gene: TRBJ2-7; d_gene: TRBD1; CDR3aa: CASSPTPGQQSYEQYF; CDR3nt: TGTGCCAGCTCACCGACACCGGGACAGCAATCCTACGAGCAGTACTTC
v_gene: TRBV20-1; abundance: many; j_gene: TRBJ1-2; d_gene: -; CDR3aa: CSARVDYPVYGYTF; CDR3nt: TGCAGTGCTAGAGTAGATTATCCGGTCTATGGCTACACCTTC
v_gene: TRBV6-2/TRBV6-3; abundance: -; j_gene: TRBJ2-1; d_gene: TRBD2; CDR3aa: CASRGLAGANEQFF; CDR3nt: TGTGCCAGCCGTGGACTAGCGGGAGCCAATGAGCAGTTCTTC
v_gene: TRBV29-1; abundance: many; j_gene: TRBJ1-6; d_gene: TRBD1; CDR3aa: CSVRDRENSPLHF; CDR3nt: TGCAGCGTGCGGGACAGGGAGAATTCACCCCTCCACTTT
v_gene: TRBV7-8; abundance: many; j_gene: TRBJ2-1; d_gene: -; CDR3aa: CASSLAQAGYFHNEQFF; CDR3nt: TGTGCCAGCAGCTTAGCGCAGGCAGGGTATTTCCACAATGAGCAGTTCTTC
v_gene: TRBV3-1; abundance: few; j_gene: TRBJ2-1; d_gene: TRBD2; CDR3aa: CASSQGTLAGPLYEQFF; CDR3nt: TGTGCCAGCAGCCAAGGTACTCTAGCGGGGCCCCTCTATGAGCAGTTCTTC
v_gene: TRBV14; abundance: -; j_gene: TRBJ1-4; d_gene: -; CDR3aa: CASSQVRGPGLNEKLFF; CDR3nt: TGTGCCAGCAGCCAAGTTCGGGGCCCAGGCCTAAATGAAAAACTGTTTTTT
v_gene: TRBV29-1; abundance: many; j_gene: TRBJ2-1; d_gene: TRBD2; CDR3aa: CSVILAGGPNEQFF; CDR3nt: TGCAGCGTCATACTAGCGGGAGGGCCCAATGAGCAGTTCTTC
v_gene: TRBV4-2; abundance: few; j_gene: TRBJ2-1; d_gene: TRBD2; CDR3aa: CASSQRTSGQFF; CDR3nt: TGTGCCAGCAGCCAGAGGACTAGCGGGCAGTTCTTC
v_gene: TRBV3-1; abundance: many; j_gene: TRBJ1-4; d_gene: -; CDR3aa: CASSPPRDQSEKLFF; CDR3nt: TGTGCCAGCAGCCCACCGCGGGACCAGAGCGAAAAACTGTTTTTT